This is a list of T cell receptor beta chains from one sample in a study of T cells in Graves' hyperthyroidism and ophthalmopathy. TCRdb re-analysed the multiplex PCR reads in MiXCR, keeping a single row per CDR3 protein. The table has about 560,000 distinct CDR3 sequences, 14% seen once. Input material: blood. These receptors were collected from a woman aged 40 to 50 with Graves' hyperthyroidism. CDR3s include the opening cysteine and the closing phenylalanine or tryptophan.

V	J	CDR3
TRBV7-7	TRBJ2-5	CASSLVANNRVETQYF
TRBV28	TRBJ1-5	CASILWRVRSNQPQHF
TRBV9	TRBJ1-1	CASSVGRLDTEAFF
TRBV9	TRBJ1-1	CASSVGTNTEAFF
TRBV20-1	TRBJ2-1	CSAQRGLSYNEQFF
TRBV7-9	TRBJ2-2	CASSLGAAGVTGELFF
TRBV12-3/TRBV12-4	TRBJ2-1	CASSYRLGAYNEQFF
TRBV10-3	TRBJ2-1	CAISEGTSGSGGYNEQFF
TRBV28	TRBJ2-5	CASSPMASTKGTQYF
TRBV4-1	TRBJ2-3	CASSQETHTDTQYF
TRBV5-1	TRBJ2-7	CASSPGHVSYEQYF
TRBV6-1	TRBJ1-2	CASTPIPGQGSYGYTF
TRBV18	TRBJ2-1	CASSPLTGTGFDEQFF
TRBV3-1	TRBJ2-7	CASTVQGSSYEQYF
TRBV28	TRBJ2-1	CASSEGANEQFF
TRBV19	TRBJ1-1	CASSTGPANTEAFF
TRBV14	TRBJ2-3	CASSYRRGTDTQYF
TRBV10-3	TRBJ2-5	CAIRTGYETQYF
TRBV7-9	TRBJ2-1	CASSPITGSYEQFF
TRBV15	TRBJ2-1	CATSSTDWTSGRAGGSNEQFF
TRBV6-5	TRBJ1-5	CASSYPPHPNQPQHF
TRBV6-1	TRBJ2-6	CASSEFKGRDFSGANVLTF
TRBV6-1	TRBJ2-3	CASTSGGGTDTQYF
TRBV20-1	TRBJ2-1	CSARATSGFTGEQFF
TRBV5-1	TRBJ2-5	CASSLAGGGSRIETQYF